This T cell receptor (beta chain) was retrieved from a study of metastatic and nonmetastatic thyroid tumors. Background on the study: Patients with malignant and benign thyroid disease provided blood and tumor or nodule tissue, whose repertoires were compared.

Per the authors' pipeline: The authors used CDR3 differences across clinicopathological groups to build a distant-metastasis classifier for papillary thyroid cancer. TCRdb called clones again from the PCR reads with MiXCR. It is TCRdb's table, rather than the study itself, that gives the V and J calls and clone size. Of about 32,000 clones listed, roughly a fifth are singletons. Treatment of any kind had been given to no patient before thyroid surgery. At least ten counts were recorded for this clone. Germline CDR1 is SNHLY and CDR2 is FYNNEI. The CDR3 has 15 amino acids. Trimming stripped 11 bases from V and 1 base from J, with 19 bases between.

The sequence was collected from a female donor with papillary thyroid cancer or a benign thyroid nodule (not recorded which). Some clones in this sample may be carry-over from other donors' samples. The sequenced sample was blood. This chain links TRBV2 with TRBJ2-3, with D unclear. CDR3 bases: TGTGCCTCCCTCCTGCTACTTCAACGCACAGATACGCAGTATTTT. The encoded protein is CASLLLLQRTDTQYF.